This T cell receptor beta chain originates from a study of immune evolution from preneoplasia to lung adenocarcinoma. A word on this clone: What it binds is unknown.

The protocol was immunoSEQ multiplex PCR, while the TCRdb copy is restricted to in-frame clones and leaves out a portion. This sample has 6,200 or so clones, with approximately 85% found just once. Broader study findings: Later-stage lesions seemingly showed higher T cell density and diversity than normal lung.

The CDR3 loop spans 12 amino acids. V lost 7 bases and J 5 bases, leaving 13 bases between the germline ends. CDR1 SQVTM and CDR2 ANQGSEA come from the germline V gene. The receptor was isolated from a person aged 50-70 years with lung adenocarcinoma. Sequencing was done on a sample of FFPE invasive lung adenocarcinoma tissue. V usage is TRBV29-1 and J usage is TRBJ2-3; D perhaps matches TRBD1 (6 bases). CDR3 protein: CSARHREDTQYF. CDR3 sequence (DNA): TGCAGCGCGCGACACAGGGAAGATACGCAGTATTTT.